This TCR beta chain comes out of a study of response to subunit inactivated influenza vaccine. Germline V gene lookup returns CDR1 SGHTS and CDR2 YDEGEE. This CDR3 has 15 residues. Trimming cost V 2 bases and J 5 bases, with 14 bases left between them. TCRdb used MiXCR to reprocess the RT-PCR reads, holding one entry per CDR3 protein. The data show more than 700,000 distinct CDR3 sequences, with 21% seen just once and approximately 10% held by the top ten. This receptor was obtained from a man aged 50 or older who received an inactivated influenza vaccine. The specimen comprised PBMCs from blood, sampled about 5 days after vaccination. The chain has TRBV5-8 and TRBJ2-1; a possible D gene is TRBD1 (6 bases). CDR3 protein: CASSLGGNLNNEQFF. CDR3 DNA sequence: TGTGCCAGCAGCTTAGGGGGAAATCTTAACAATGAGCAGTTCTTC.